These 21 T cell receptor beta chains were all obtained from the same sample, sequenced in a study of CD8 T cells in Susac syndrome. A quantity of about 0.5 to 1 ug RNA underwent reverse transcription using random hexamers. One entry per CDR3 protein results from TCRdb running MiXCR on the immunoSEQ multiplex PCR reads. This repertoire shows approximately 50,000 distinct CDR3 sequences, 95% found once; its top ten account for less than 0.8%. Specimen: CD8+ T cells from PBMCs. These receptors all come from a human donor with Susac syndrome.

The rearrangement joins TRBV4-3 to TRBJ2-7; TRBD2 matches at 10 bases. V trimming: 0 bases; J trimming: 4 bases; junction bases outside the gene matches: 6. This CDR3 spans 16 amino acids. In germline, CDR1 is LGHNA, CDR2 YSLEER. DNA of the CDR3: TGCGCCAGCAGCCAAGATCGAGTAGCGGGGGGTTACGAGCAGTACTTC. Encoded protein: CASSQDRVAGGYEQYF.

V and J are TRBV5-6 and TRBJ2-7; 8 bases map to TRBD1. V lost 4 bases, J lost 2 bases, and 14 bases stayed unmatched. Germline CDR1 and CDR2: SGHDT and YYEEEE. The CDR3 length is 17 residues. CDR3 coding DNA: TGTGCCAGCAGCCCGGACAGGGTTGCCCTACCCCCCTACGAGCAGTACTTC. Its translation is CASSPDRVALPPYEQYF.

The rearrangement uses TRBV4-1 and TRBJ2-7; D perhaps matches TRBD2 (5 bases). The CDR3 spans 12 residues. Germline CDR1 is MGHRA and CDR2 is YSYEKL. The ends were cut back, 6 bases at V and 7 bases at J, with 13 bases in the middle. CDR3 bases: TGCGCCAGCAGATCGACTACGCGGGAGCAGTACTTC. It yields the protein CASRSTTREQYF.

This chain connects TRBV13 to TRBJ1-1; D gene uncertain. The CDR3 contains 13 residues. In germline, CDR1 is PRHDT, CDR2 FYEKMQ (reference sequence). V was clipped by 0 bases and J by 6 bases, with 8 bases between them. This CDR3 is CASSLGRRPEAFF. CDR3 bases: TGTGCCAGCAGCTTAGGCCGAAGACCTGAAGCTTTCTTT.

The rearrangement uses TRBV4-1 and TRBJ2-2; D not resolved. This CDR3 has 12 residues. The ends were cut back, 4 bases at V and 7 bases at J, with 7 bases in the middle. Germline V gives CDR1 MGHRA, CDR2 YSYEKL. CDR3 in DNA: TGCGCCAGCAGCCCCAACCACGGGGAGCTGTTTTTT. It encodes CASSPNHGELFF.

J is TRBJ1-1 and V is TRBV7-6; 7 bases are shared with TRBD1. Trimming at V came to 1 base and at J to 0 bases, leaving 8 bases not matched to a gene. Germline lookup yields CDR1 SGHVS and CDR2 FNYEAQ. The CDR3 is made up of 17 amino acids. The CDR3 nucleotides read TGTGCCAGCAGCTTAGAGGCAGGGGGGGGGATGAACACTGAAGCTTTCTTT. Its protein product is CASSLEAGGGMNTEAFF.

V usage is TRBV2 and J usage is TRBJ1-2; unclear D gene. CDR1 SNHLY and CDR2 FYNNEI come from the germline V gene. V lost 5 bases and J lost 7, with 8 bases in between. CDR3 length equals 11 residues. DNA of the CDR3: TGTGCCAGCAGTCCCGGGTCTGGCTACACCTTC. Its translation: CASSPGSGYTF.

CDR3 sequence reads: CSAPNSPLHF. For the CDR3, the DNA is TGCAGTGCCCCTAATTCACCCCTCCACTTT. The gene calls are TRBV20-1 and TRBJ1-6, with D unresolved. The germline V and J ends were trimmed by 6 bases and 6 bases, with 3 bases remaining between them. CDR1 and CDR2 (germline): DFQATT, SNEGSKA (reference sequence). The CDR3 consists of 10 residues.

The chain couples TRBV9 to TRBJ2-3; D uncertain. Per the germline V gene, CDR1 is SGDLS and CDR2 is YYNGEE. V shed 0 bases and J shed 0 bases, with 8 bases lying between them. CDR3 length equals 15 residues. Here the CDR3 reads CASSVGLASTDTQYF. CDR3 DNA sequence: TGTGCCAGCAGCGTAGGCTTAGCTAGCACAGATACGCAGTATTTT.

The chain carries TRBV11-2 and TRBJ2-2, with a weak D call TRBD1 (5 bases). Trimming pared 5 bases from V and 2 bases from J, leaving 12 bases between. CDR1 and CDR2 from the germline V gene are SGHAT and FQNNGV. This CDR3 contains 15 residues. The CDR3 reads CASSPSDRNTGELFF. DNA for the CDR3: TGTGCCAGCAGCCCCTCTGACAGAAACACCGGGGAGCTGTTTTTT.

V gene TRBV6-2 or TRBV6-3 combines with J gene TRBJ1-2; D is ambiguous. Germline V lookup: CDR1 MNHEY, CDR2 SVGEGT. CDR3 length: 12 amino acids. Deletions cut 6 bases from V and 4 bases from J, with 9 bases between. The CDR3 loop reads CASSLGSYGYTF. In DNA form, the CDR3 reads TGTGCCAGCAGCCTCGGGTCCTATGGCTACACCTTC.

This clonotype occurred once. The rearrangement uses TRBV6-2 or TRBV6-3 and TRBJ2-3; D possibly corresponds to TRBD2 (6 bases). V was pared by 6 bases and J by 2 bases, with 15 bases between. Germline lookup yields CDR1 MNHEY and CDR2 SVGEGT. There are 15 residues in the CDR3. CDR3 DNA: TGTGCCAGCAGAACGGGAGAGGGAACCACAGATACGCAGTATTTT. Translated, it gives CASRTGEGTTDTQYF.

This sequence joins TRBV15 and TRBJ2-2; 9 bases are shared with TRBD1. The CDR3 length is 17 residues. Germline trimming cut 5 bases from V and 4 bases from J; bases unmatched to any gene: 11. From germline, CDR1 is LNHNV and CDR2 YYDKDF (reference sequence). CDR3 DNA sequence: TGTGCCACCAGCTCTCAAACAGGGGGCCGAAGCACCGGGGAGCTGTTTTTT. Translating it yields CATSSQTGGRSTGELFF.

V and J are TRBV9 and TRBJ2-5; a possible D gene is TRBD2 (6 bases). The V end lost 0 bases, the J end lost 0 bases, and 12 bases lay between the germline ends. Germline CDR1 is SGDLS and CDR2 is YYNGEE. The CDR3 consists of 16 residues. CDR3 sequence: CASSVVEGPYQETQYF. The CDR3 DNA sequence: TGTGCCAGCAGCGTAGTGGAGGGCCCGTACCAAGAGACCCAGTACTTC.

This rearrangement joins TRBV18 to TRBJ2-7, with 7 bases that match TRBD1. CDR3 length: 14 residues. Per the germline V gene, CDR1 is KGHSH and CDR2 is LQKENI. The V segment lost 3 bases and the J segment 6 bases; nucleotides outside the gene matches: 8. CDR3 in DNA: TGTGCCAGCTCACCTCAGGACAGGTCTGGCGAGCAGTACTTC. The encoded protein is CASSPQDRSGEQYF.

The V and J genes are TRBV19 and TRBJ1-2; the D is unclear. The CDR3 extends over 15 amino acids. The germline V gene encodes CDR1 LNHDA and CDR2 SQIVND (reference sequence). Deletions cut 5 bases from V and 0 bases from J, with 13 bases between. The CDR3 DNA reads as TGTGCCAGTAGTTGGGTATTTCCCGCTAACTATGGCTACACCTTC. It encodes CASSWVFPANYGYTF.

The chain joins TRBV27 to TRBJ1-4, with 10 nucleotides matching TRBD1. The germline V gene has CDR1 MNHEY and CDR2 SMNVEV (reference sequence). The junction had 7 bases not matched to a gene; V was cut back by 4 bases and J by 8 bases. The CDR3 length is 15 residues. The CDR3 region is CASSSDWTGGEKLFF. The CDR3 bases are TGTGCCAGCAGTTCAGACTGGACAGGGGGGGAAAAACTGTTTTTT.

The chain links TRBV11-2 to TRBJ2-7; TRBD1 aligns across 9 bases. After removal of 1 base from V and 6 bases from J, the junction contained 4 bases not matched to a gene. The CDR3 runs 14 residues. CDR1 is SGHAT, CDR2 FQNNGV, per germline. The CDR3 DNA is TGTGCCAGCAGCTTAGGGACAGGGGTGTTCGAGCAGTACTTC. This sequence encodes CASSLGTGVFEQYF.

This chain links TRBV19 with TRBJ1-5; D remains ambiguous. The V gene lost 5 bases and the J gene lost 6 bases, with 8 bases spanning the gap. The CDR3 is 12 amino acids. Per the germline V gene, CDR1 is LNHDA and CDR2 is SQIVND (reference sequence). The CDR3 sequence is CASSGILQPQHF. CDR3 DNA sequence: TGTGCCAGTAGTGGTATACTTCAGCCCCAGCATTTT.

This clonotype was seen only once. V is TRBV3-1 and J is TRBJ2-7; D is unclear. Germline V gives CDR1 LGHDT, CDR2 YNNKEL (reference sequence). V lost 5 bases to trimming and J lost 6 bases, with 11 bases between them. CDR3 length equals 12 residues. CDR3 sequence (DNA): TGTGCCAGCAGCGACATTAGCCGCGAGCAGTACTTC. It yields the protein CASSDISREQYF.

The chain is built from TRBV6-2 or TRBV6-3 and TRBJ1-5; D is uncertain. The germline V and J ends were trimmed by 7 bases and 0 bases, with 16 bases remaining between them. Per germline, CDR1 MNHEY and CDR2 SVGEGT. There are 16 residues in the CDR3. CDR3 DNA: TGTGCCAGCACCGGACCGCTGGGGAGTAGCAATCAGCCCCAGCATTTT. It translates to CASTGPLGSSNQPQHF.